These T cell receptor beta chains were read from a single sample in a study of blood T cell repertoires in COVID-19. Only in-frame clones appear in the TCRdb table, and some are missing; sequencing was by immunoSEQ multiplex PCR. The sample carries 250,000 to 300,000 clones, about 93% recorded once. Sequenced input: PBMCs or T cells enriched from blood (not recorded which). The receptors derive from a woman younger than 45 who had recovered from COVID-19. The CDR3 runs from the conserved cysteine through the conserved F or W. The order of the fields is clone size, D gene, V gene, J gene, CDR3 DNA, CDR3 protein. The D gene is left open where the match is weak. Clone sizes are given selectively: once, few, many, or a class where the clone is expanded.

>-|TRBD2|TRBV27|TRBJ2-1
TGTGCCAGCAGTTTAAGAATAGCGGGAGGGCCGGGTGAGCAGTTCTTC
CASSLRIAGGPGEQFF
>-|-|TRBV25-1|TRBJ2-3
TGTGCCAGCAGAAAACTCCAGGCAGATACGCAGTATTTT
CASRKLQADTQYF
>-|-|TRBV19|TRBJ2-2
TGTGCCAGTAGTATACAGGGGCGAACCGGGGAGCTGTTTTTT
CASSIQGRTGELFF
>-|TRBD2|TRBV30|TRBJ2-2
TGTGCCTGGAGTGTTCGGGCGGGAGGTAGAACCGGGGAGCTGTTTTTT
CAWSVRAGGRTGELFF
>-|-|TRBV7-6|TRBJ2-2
TGTGCCAGCAGCCAGAGGACTACGAACACCGGGGAGCTGTTTTTT
CASSQRTTNTGELFF
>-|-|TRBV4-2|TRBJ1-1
TGTGCCAGCAGCCAAGGGGGTTTGAGGGGAGGAGCTGAAGCTTTCTTT
CASSQGGLRGGAEAFF
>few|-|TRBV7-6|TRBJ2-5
TGTGCCAGCAGCTTAGGGGGCTGGACCATTACCCGGGAGACCCAGTACTTC
CASSLGGWTITRETQYF
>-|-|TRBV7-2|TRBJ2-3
TGTGCCAGCAGCGGAGCGACCCGAGAATACACGCAGTATTTT
CASSGATREYTQYF
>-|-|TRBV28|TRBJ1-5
TGTGCCAGCAGTTTATCTCAGGGTAGGGGCAATCAGCCCCAGCATTTT
CASSLSQGRGNQPQHF
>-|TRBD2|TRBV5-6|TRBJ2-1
TGTGCCAGCAGCTCCCCGGGACTAGCGGCCTACAATGAGCAGTTCTTC
CASSSPGLAAYNEQFF
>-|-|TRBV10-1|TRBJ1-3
TGCGCCAGCAGTGGTCTTCTCTCTGGAAACACCATATATTTT
CASSGLLSGNTIYF
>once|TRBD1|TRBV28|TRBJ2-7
TGTGCCAGCAGTAGACCTCCGGGACAGTCATCCTCCTACGAGCAGTACTTC
CASSRPPGQSSSYEQYF
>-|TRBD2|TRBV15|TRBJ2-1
TGTGCCACCAGCAGAGGGTCTTGGACTAGCGCCGTATGGGACCCGGAGCAGTTCTTC
CATSRGSWTSAVWDPEQFF
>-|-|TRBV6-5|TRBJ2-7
TGTGCCAGCAGTTACTCTGGCAGAAGCGAGCAGTACTTC
CASSYSGRSEQYF
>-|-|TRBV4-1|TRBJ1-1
TGCGCCAGCAGCCAAGCGGAGGTACTAAAAGCTGAAGCTTTCTTT
CASSQAEVLKAEAFF
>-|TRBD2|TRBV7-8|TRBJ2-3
TGTGCCAGCAGCTTAATAGCGGGTGGCACAGATACGCAGTATTTT
CASSLIAGGTDTQYF
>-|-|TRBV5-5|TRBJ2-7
TGTGCCAGCAGCTTGGTCGGAGGGTTCTCCTACGAGCAGTACTTC
CASSLVGGFSYEQYF
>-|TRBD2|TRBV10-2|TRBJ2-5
TGCGCCAGCGGACAAGCGGGAGACCAAGAGACCCAGTACTTC
CASGQAGDQETQYF
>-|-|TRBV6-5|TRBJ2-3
TGTGCCAGCAGTTATTCACGGACTCCTGATGTAGATACGCAGTATTTT
CASSYSRTPDVDTQYF
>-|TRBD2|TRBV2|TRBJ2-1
TGTGCCAGCAGTGAATCTGGGGACTATCAGTTCTTC
CASSESGDYQFF
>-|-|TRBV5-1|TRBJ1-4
TGCGCCAGCAGCTTGGTCGTTAATGAAAAACTGTTTTTT
CASSLVVNEKLFF
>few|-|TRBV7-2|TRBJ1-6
TGTGCCAGCAGCTTAGAACAGTTTTTCAATTCACCCCTCCACTTT
CASSLEQFFNSPLHF
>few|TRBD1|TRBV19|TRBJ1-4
TGTGCCAGTAGTCGTCCAGGGGGTTGGGAAAAACTGTTTTTT
CASSRPGGWEKLFF
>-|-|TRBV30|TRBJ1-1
TGTGCCTGGAGTGAAGGGGTTACTGAAGCTTTCTTT
CAWSEGVTEAFF
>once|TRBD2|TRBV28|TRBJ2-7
TGTGCCAGCAGTACTAAACTAGCGGGAGTATACGAGCAGTACTTC
CASSTKLAGVYEQYF
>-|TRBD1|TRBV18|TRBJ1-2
TGTGCCAGCTCACCGGGACAGGGGAATGGCTACACCTTC
CASSPGQGNGYTF
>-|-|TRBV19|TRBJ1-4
TGTGCCAGTAGTTCAGGTGACGGTACTTCTGAAAAACTGTTTTTT
CASSSGDGTSEKLFF
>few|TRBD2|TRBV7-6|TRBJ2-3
TGTGCCAGCAGCTTTTTAGCGGGAGAGTACACAGATACGCAGTATTTT
CASSFLAGEYTDTQYF
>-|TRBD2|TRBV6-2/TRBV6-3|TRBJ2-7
TGTGCCAGCAGTTATTGGGGCGATACCCTGAACCTTAGCGGGGTCCCCTACGAGCAGTACTTC
CASSYWGDTLNLSGVPYEQYF
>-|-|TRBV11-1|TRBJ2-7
TGTGCCAGCAGCTTAGTGGCTAGTTTTATTGGCGAGCAGTACTTC
CASSLVASFIGEQYF
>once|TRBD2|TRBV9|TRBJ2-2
TGTGCCAGCAGCGTGGGGAGGGGACTAGCGACAAGGCGGGGCACCGGGGAGCTGTTTTTT
CASSVGRGLATRRGTGELFF
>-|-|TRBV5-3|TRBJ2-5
TGTGCCAGAAGCTTAGCTATACAGAGTAAAGAGACCCAGTACTTC
CARSLAIQSKETQYF
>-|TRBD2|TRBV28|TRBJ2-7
TGTGCCAGCAGTTTACCCTTGAGACTAGCGTCTAGCTCCTACGAGCAGTACTTC
CASSLPLRLASSSYEQYF
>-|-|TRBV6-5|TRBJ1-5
TGTGCCAGCAGTTACTCTACGCGACAGCCATATCAGCCCCAGCATTTT
CASSYSTRQPYQPQHF
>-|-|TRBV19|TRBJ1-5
TGTGCCAGTAGTATCGGCCCAGGGAATTTGGCGCCCCAGCATTTT
CASSIGPGNLAPQHF
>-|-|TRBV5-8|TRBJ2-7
TGTGCCAGCAGCCGAAGGTATTCCGTACTTACGAGGGAGCAGTACTTC
CASSRRYSVLTREQYF
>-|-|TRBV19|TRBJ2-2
TGTGCCAGTAGTATAGATAGACAGGGGAGGGAAATGTACACCGGGGAGCTGTTTTTT
CASSIDRQGREMYTGELFF
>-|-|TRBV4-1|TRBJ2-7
TGCGCCAGCAGCCAAGACGAACAATACGAGCAGTACTTC
CASSQDEQYEQYF
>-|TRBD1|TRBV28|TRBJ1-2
TGTGCCAGCAGTCCCCCGACAGGGGGCAATTATGGCTACACCTTC
CASSPPTGGNYGYTF
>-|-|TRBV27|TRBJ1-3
TGTGCCAGCAGCCGAAAAGGGAGCTCTGGAAACACCATATATTTT
CASSRKGSSGNTIYF
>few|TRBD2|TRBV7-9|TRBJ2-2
TGTGCCAGCAGACTAGCGGCGAACACCGGGGAGCTGTTTTTT
CASRLAANTGELFF
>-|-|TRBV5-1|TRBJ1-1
TGCGCCAGCAGCTCCCGGGGGGGAGGGGGCACTGAAGCTTTCTTT
CASSSRGGGGTEAFF
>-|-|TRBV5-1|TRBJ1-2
TGCGCCAGCAGCTTGGAGAACGGGATTAACTATGGCTACACCTTC
CASSLENGINYGYTF
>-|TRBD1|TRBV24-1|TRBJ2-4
TGTGCCACCAGTGCCCCTACGACAGGGGGCTTAGACATTCAGTACTTC
CATSAPTTGGLDIQYF
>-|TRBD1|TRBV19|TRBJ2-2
TGTGCCAGTAGTACGGGGACAGCTAACACCGGGGAGCTGTTTTTT
CASSTGTANTGELFF
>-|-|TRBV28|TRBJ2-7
TGTGCCAGCAGTTTCTCCAGGGTACTCTACGAGCAGTACTTC
CASSFSRVLYEQYF
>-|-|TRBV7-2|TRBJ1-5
TGTGCCAGCAGCTTAAATGACAACCAGCCCCAGCATTTT
CASSLNDNQPQHF
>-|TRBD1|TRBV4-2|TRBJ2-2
TGTGCCAGCAGCCCGGACAGGGGCACCGGGGAGCTGTTTTTT
CASSPDRGTGELFF
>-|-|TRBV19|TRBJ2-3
TGTGCCAGTAGTTCACAGGGAACCAAAGATACGCAGTATTTT
CASSSQGTKDTQYF
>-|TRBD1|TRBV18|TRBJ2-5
TGTGCCAGCTCACCACGGGGACAGTACCAAGAGACCCAGTACTTC
CASSPRGQYQETQYF
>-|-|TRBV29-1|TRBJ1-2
TGCAGCGTTGGTGGGAGACAGGAAAACCTCTATGGCTACACCTTC
CSVGGRQENLYGYTF
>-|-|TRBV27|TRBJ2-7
TGTGCCAGCAGTTCGGAGGGGTCGCCGTCCTACGAGCAGTACTTC
CASSSEGSPSYEQYF
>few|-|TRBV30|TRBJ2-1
TGTGCCTGGAGGTCGTACAATGAGCAGTTCTTC
CAWRSYNEQFF
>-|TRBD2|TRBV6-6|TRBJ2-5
TGTGCCAGCAGTCCGACTAGCGGGAGGGCGATGGGCGAGACCCAGTACTTC
CASSPTSGRAMGETQYF
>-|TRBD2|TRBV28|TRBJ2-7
TGTGCCAGCAGTAGGACTAGCGGGATTTACTACGAGCAGTACTTC
CASSRTSGIYYEQYF